This TCR beta chain emerged from a study of cytomegalovirus exposure and HLA in healthy donors. Study-level findings and limits: One later analysis reportedly identified an Asian-associated ancestry cluster that showed fewer N-insertions than the 666-donor mean.

It was with 60 Vbeta and 13 Jbeta primers that the PCR ran. Repertoires were generated with immunoSEQ multiplex PCR, while TCRdb's copy carries only in-frame clones and drops some. The profile shows fewer than 250,000 clones, around 80% of them singletons. This clone is a singleton in its sample. Its antigen is undetermined. Sequenced: PBMCs. The TCR originated in a young man in good health and CMV-seronegative.

The CDR3 sequence is CASSIARTLAGNTIYF. DNA for the CDR3: TGTGCCAGTAGTATAGCCAGGACTCTCGCTGGAAACACCATATATTTT. The V and J genes are TRBV19 and TRBJ1-3; D gene unclear. The CDR3 is made up of 16 amino acids. CDR1 and CDR2 from the germline V gene are LNHDA and SQIVND (reference sequence). V lost 1 base, J lost 2 bases, and 12 bases lay in between. The complete variable domain, with remaining parts taken from reference TRBV19 and TRBJ1-3, reads DGGITQSPKYLFRKEGQNVTLSCEQNLNHDAMYWYRQDPGQGLRLIYYSQIVNDFQKGDIAEGYSVSREKKESFPLTVTSAQKNPTAFYLCASSIARTLAGNTIYFGEGSWLTVV.